This TCR beta chain was recorded in a study of CD8 T cells in ankylosing spondylitis. General study points: A motif of several highly homologous TCR beta variants was seen as apparently characteristic of ankylosing spondylitis blood.

CDR3 length equals 14 residues. V lost 4 bases, J lost 2 bases, and 3 bases stayed unmatched. The germline V gene has CDR1 SGHVS and CDR2 FNYEAQ. In the case of this clonotype: Its antigen is unidentified.

It was by quantitative 5'-RACE with molecular barcodes that TCR beta libraries were made. TCRdb reanalysed the 5' RACE reads using MiXCR and keeps one entry per CDR3 protein. The table records 210,000 or so distinct CDR3 sequences, roughly 26% of them present only once. The specimen was blood, either unsorted or a sorted T cell fraction (not recorded which). The chain couples TRBV7-6 to TRBJ2-5; 8 positions match TRBD2. The source is a male donor with ankylosing spondylitis or in good health (not recorded which). The CDR3 reads CASSSLAEQETQYF. The CDR3 DNA follows: TGTGCCAGCAGCTCACTAGCGGAACAAGAGACCCAGTACTTC.